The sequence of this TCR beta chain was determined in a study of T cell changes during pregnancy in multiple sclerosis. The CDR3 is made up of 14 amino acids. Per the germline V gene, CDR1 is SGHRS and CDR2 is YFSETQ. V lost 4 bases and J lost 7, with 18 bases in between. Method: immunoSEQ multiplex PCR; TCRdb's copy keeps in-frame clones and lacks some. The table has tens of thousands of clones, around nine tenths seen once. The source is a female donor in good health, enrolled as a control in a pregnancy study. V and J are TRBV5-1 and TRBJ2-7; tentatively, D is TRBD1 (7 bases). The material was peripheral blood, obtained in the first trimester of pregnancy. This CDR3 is CASSQGQVGGEQYF. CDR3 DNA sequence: TGCGCCAGCAGCCAAGGACAGGTCGGAGGGGAGCAGTACTTC.